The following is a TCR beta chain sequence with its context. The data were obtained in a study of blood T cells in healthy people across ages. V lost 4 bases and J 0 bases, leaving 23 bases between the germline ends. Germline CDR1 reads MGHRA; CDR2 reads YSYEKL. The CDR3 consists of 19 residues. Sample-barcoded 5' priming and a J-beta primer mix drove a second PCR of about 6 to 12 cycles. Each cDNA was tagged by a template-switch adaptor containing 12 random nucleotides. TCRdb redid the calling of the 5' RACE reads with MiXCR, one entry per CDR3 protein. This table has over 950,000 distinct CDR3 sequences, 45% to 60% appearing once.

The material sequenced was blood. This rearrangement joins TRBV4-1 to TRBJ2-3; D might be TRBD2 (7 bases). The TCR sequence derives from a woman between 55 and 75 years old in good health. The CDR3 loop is CASSPLGGRGNVSTDTQYF. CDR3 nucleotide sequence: TGCGCCAGCAGCCCCCTCGGGGGGCGGGGGAATGTTAGCACAGATACGCAGTATTTT.